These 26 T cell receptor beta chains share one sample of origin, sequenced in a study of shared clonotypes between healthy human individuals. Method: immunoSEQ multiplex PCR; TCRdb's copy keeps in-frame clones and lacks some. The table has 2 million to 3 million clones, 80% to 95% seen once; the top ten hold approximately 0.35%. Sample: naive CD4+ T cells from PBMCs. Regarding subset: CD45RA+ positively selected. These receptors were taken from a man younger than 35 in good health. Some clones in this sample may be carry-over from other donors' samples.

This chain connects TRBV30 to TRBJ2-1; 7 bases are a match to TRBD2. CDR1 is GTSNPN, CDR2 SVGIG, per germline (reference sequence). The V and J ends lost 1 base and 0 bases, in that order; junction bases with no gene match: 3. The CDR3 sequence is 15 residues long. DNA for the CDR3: TGTGCCTGGAGTGGGGGCGGGAGCTCCTACAATGAGCAGTTCTTC. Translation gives CAWSGGGSSYNEQFF. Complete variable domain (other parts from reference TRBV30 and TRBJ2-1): SQTIHQWPATLVQPVGSPLSLECTVEGTSNPNLYWYRQAAGRGLQLLFYSVGIGQISSEVPQNLSASRPQDRQFILSSKKLLLSDSGFYLCAWSGGGSSYNEQFFGPGTRLTVL.

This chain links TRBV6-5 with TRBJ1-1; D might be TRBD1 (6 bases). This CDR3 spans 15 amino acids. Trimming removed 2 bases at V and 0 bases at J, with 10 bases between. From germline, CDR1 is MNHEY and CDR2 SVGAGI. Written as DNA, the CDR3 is TGTGCCAGCAGTTACAACGGACAGCTGAACACTGAAGCTTTCTTT. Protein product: CASSYNGQLNTEAFF.

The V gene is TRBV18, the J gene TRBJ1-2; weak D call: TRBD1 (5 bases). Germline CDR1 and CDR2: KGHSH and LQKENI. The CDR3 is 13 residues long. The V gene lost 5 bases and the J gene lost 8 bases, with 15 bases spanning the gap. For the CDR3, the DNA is TGTGCCAGCTCAGACCGGGACGCAGGGGGCTACACCTTC. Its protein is CASSDRDAGGYTF. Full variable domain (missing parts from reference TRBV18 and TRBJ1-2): NAGVMQNPRHLVRRRGQEARLRCSPMKGHSHVYWYRQLPEEGLKFMVYLQKENIIDESGMPKERFSAEFPKEGPSILRIQQVVRGDSAAYFCASSDRDAGGYTFGSGTRLTVV.

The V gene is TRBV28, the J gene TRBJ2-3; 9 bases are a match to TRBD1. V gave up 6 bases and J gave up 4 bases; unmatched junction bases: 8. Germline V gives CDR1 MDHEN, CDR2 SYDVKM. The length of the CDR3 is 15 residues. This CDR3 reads CASRKPGQGADTQYF. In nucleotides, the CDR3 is TGTGCCAGCAGGAAACCGGGACAGGGCGCAGATACGCAGTATTTT.

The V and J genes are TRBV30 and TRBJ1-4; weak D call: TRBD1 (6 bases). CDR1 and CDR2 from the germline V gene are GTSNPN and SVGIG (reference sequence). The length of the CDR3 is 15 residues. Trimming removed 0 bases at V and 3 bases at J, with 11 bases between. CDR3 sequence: CAWSVSGAPNEKLFF. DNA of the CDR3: TGTGCCTGGAGTGTCTCGGGGGCCCCTAATGAAAAACTGTTTTTT.

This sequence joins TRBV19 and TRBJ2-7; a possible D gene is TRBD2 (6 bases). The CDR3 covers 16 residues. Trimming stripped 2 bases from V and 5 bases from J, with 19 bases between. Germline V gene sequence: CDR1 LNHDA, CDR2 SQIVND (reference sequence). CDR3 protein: CASSIPAGLGSNEQYF. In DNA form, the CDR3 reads TGTGCCAGTAGTATACCTGCGGGACTCGGGTCCAACGAGCAGTACTTC.

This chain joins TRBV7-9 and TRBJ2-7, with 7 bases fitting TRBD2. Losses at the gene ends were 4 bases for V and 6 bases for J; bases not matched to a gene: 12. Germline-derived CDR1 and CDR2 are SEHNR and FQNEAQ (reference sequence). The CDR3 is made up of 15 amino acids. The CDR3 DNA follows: TGTGCCAGCAGCTCCCCCAGTGCGGGAGTTGGCGAGCAGTACTTC. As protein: CASSSPSAGVGEQYF.

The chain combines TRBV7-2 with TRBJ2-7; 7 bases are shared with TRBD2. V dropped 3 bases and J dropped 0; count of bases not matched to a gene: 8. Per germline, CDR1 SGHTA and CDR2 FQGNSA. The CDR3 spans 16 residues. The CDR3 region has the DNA TGTGCCAGCAGCTTGAGCATCCTAGCGGTCTCCTACGAGCAGTACTTC. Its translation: CASSLSILAVSYEQYF.

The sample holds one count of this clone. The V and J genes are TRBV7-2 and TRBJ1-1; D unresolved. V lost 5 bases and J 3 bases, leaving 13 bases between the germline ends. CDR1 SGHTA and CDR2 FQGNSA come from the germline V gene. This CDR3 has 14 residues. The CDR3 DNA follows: TGTGCCAGCAGCCCTGCCAGCTGGCACACTGAAGCTTTCTTT. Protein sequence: CASSPASWHTEAFF. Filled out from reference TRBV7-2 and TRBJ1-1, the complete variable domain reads GAGVSQSPSNKVTEKGKDVELRCDPISGHTALYWYRQSLGQGLEFLIYFQGNSAPDKSGLPSDRFSAERTGGSVSTLTIQRTQQEDSAVYLCASSPASWHTEAFFGQGTRLTVV.

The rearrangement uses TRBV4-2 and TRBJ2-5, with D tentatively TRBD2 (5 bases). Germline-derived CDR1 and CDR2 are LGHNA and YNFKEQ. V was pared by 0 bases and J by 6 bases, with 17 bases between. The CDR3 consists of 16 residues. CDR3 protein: CASSQDQGLGRKTQYF. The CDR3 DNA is TGTGCCAGCAGCCAAGATCAAGGACTGGGTAGAAAGACCCAGTACTTC.

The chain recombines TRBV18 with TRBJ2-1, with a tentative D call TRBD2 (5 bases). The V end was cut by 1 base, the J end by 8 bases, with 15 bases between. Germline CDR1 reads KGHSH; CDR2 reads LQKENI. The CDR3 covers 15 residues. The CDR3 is CASSPRRVPGDEQFF. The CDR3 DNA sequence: TGTGCCAGCTCACCACGGCGGGTCCCCGGGGATGAGCAGTTCTTC.

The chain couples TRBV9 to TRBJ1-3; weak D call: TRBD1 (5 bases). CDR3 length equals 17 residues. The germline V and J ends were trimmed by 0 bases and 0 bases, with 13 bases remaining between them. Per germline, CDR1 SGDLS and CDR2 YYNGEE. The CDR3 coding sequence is TGTGCCAGCAGCGTAGGCCCACCGGGGCCCTCTGGAAACACCATATATTTT. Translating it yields CASSVGPPGPSGNTIYF.

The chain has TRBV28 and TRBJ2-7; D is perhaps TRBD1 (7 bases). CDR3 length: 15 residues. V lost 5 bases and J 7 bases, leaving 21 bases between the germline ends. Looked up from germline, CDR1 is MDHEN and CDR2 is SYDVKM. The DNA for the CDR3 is TGTGCCAGCAGTACCCCCCAGCCAGGGGGGTATGAGCAGTACTTC. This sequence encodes CASSTPQPGGYEQYF.

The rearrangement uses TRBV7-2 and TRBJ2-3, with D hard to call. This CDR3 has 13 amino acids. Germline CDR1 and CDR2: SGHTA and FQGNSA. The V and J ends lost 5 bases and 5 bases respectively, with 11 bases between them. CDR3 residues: CASSGQAGDTQYF. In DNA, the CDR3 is TGTGCCAGCAGCGGGCAGGCTGGAGATACGCAGTATTTT.

The CDR3 nucleotides are TGTGCCAGCAGGGGACAGGGAAATCCCTCTGGGGCCAACGTCCTGACTTTC. This encodes CASRGQGNPSGANVLTF. V gene TRBV28 combines with J gene TRBJ2-6; 9 bases are shared with TRBD1. J lost 0 bases, V lost 6 bases, and 6 bases had no gene match. This CDR3 spans 17 amino acids. Germline V CDR1 and CDR2: MDHEN, SYDVKM.

CDR3 region: CASSQARTGNYEQYF. As DNA, the CDR3 is TGCGCCAGCAGCCAAGCCCGGACAGGGAACTACGAGCAGTACTTC. The chain uses TRBV4-3 and TRBJ2-7, with 8 nucleotides matching TRBD1. Unmatched junction bases numbered 5, after V lost 1 base and J lost 3 bases. This CDR3 has 15 amino acids. The germline V gene encodes CDR1 LGHNA and CDR2 YSLEER.

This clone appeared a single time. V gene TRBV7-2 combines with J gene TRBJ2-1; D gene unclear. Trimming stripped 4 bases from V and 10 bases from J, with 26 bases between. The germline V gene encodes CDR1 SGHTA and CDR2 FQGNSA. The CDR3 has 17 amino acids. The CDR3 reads CASSSGAGSREFKEQFF. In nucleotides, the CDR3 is TGTGCCAGCAGCTCCGGCGCTGGCAGCCGAGAGTTTAAGGAGCAGTTCTTC.

CDR3 bases: TGTGCCAGTGGACGGGGGGGTAGCGGCTACACCTTC. The encoded protein is CASGRGGSGYTF. The V gene is TRBV19, the J gene TRBJ1-2; the D gene is possibly TRBD1 (5 bases). The CDR3 covers 12 residues. Trimming removed 8 bases from V and 8 bases from J, with 15 bases in between. CDR1 and CDR2 (germline): LNHDA, SQIVND (reference sequence).

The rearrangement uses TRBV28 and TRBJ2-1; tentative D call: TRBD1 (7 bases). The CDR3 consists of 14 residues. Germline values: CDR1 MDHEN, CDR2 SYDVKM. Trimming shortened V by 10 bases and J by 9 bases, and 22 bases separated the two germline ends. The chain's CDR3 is CATLGGQPRSEQFF. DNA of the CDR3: TGTGCCACTTTGGGGGGACAGCCTCGGTCTGAGCAGTTCTTC.

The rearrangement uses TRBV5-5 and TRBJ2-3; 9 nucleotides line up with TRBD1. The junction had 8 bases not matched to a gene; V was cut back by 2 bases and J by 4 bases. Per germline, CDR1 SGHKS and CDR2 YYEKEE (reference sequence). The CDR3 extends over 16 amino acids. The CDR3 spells CASSFQRTGVADTQYF. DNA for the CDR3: TGTGCCAGCAGCTTCCAAAGGACAGGGGTGGCAGATACGCAGTATTTT. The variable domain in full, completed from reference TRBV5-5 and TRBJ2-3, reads DAGVTQSPTHLIKTRGQQVTLRCSPISGHKSVSWYQQVLGQGPQFIFQYYEKEERGRGNFPDRFSARQFPNYSSELNVNALLLGDSALYLCASSFQRTGVADTQYFGPGTRLTVL.

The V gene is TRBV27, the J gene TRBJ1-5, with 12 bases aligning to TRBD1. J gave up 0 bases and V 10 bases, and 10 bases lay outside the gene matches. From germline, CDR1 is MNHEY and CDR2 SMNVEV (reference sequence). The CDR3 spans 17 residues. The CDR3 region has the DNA TGTGCCACCGCGAGGGGACAGGGGGCTCATAGCAATCAGCCCCAGCATTTT. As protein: CATARGQGAHSNQPQHF.

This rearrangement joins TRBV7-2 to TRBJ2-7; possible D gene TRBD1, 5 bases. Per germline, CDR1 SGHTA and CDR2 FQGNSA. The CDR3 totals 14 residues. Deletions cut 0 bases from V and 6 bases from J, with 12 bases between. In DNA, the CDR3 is TGTGCCAGCAGCTTAGCACCAGGGCCATTCGAGCAGTACTTC. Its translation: CASSLAPGPFEQYF.

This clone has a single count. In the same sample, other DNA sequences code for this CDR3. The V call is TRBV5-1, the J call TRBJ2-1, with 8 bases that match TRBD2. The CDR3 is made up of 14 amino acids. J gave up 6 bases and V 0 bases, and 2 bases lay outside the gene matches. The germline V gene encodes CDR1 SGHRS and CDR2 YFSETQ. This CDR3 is CASSLVGRGNEQFF. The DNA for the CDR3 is TGCGCCAGCAGCTTGGTCGGGAGGGGCAATGAGCAGTTCTTC.

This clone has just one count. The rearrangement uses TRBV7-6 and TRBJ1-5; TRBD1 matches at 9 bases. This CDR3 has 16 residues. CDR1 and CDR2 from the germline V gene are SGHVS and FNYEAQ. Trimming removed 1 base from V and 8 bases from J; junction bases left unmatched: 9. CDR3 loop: CASSLVPPGQGEPQHF. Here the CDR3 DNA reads TGTGCCAGCAGCTTAGTACCGCCGGGACAGGGCGAGCCCCAGCATTTT.

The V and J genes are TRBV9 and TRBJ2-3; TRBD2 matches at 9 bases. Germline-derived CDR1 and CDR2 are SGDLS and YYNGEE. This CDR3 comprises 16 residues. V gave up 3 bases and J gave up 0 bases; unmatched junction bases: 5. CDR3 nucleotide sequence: TGTGCCAGCAGCGCCACGCTAGCGGGAAGCACAGATACGCAGTATTTT. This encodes CASSATLAGSTDTQYF.

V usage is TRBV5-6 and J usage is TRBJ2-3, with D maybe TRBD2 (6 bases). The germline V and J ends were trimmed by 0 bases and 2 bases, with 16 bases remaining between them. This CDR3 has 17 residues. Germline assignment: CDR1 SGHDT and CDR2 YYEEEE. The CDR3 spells CASSLARRDPTTDTQYF. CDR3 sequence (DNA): TGTGCCAGCAGCTTGGCCAGGAGGGATCCCACCACAGATACGCAGTATTTT.